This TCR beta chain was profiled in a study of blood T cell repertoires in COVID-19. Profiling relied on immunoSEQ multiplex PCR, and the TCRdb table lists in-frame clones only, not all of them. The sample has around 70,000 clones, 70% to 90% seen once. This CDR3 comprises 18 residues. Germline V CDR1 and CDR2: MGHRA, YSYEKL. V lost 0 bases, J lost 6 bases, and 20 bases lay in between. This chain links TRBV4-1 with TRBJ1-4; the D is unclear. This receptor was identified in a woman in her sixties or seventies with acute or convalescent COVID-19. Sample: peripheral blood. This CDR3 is CASSQDLRGIGDYEKLFF. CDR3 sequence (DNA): TGCGCCAGCAGCCAAGATCTGCGAGGGATTGGGGATTATGAAAAACTGTTTTTT.